What follows are 19 T cell receptor beta chains derived from one specimen sequenced in a study of CD8+ T cells in alopecia areata listed by TCRdb under 2018. Library preparation employed the immunoSEQ multiplex PCR assay. RNA was extracted from all samples and reverse transcribed into cDNA, which served as template for TCR sequencing. Imported from immuneACCESS, the table was reduced by TCRdb to in-frame sequences with V and J called. These copies leave out some clones; in studies compared against another copy, an unresolved V gene accounts for under half, and the cause of the remainder is not known. This sample is represented by 150,000 or so clones; around 47% of them were singletons. In total, the top ten clones hold around 7% of the sample. Material: CD4+ T cells sorted from blood. Receptors originate from a human donor with alopecia areata.

This clone came up a few times. The chain employs TRBV11-2 and TRBJ2-1, with D hard to call. The V end lost 1 base, the J end lost 3 bases, and 4 bases lay between the germline ends. Germline CDR1 and CDR2: SGHAT and FQNNGV. The CDR3 totals 13 residues. The CDR3 sequence: CASSLVLYNEQFF. CDR3 sequence (DNA): TGTGCCAGCAGCTTAGTTCTCTACAATGAGCAGTTCTTC.

In this sample, this clone turned up once. The chain combines TRBV30 with TRBJ1-1; maybe TRBD1 (6 bases). The CDR3 is 14 amino acids. V lost 3 bases, J lost 1 base, and 12 bases lay in between. In germline, CDR1 is GTSNPN, CDR2 SVGIG (reference sequence). Here the CDR3 reads CAWRPGGANTEAFF. Written as DNA, the CDR3 is TGTGCCTGGAGACCGGGGGGGGCGAACACTGAAGCTTTCTTT. The complete variable domain, with remaining parts taken from reference TRBV30 and TRBJ1-1, reads SQTIHQWPATLVQPVGSPLSLECTVEGTSNPNLYWYRQAAGRGLQLLFYSVGIGQISSEVPQNLSASRPQDRQFILSSKKLLLSDSGFYLCAWRPGGANTEAFFGQGTRLTVV.

This clone was detected only a few times. The chain has TRBV6-5 and TRBJ2-1, with D perhaps TRBD1 or TRBD2 (5 bases each). Deletions cut 6 bases from V and 1 base from J, with 13 bases between. Germline CDR1 reads MNHEY; CDR2 reads SVGAGI. The CDR3 extends over 15 amino acids. CDR3 nucleotides: TGTGCCAGCAGATCCCCGGGGCAGTCCTACAATGAGCAGTTCTTC. Amino acids: CASRSPGQSYNEQFF.

This clone was seen a few times. The CDR3 loop reads CASSRDRGRSGELFF. As DNA, the CDR3 is TGTGCCAGCAGCAGGGACAGGGGGCGATCCGGGGAGCTGTTTTTT. V is TRBV27 and J is TRBJ2-2, with TRBD1 matching 12 bases. This CDR3 is built from 15 residues. V was pared by 6 bases and J by 6 bases, with 5 bases of the junction left unmatched. CDR1 and CDR2 from the germline V gene are MNHEY and SMNVEV (reference sequence).

J is TRBJ2-1 and V is TRBV5-4; 9 bases match TRBD1. The CDR3 is 15 residues long. V dropped 2 bases and J dropped 9; count of bases not matched to a gene: 9. The germline gives CDR1 SGHNT, CDR2 YYREEE (reference sequence). Here the CDR3 DNA reads TGTGCCAGCAGCTTCCGGACAGGGGTAATGGGTGAGCAGTTCTTC. Amino acid sequence: CASSFRTGVMGEQFF. The whole variable domain, filled in from reference TRBV5-4 and TRBJ2-1, reads ETGVTQSPTHLIKTRGQQVTLRCSSQSGHNTVSWYQQALGQGPQFIFQYYREEENGRGNFPPRFSGLQFPNYSSELNVNALELDDSALYLCASSFRTGVMGEQFFGPGTRLTVL.

This sequence joins TRBV2 and TRBJ1-1; a weak D match, TRBD1 (5 bases). The CDR3 has 14 residues. Trimming pared 3 bases from V and 8 bases from J, leaving 16 bases between. Germline-derived CDR1 and CDR2 are SNHLY and FYNNEI. The CDR3 protein is CASSDVRGTAEAFF. CDR3 nucleotide sequence: TGTGCCAGCAGTGACGTTAGGGGCACAGCCGAAGCTTTCTTT.

V is TRBV5-1 and J is TRBJ2-1; 9 bases match TRBD2. CDR1 is SGHRS, CDR2 YFSETQ, per germline. V shed 4 bases and J 4 bases; nucleotides not matched to a gene: 9. This CDR3 comprises 16 residues. CDR3 sequence (DNA): TGCGCCAGCAGCCGCCTTTTCGCGGGAGGGTACAATGAGCAGTTCTTC. This codes for CASSRLFAGGYNEQFF.

This clone has just a few counts. The chain recombines TRBV28 with TRBJ2-7; D remains unclear. Looked up from germline, CDR1 is MDHEN and CDR2 is SYDVKM. The CDR3 loop spans 14 amino acids. V lost 3 bases to trimming and J lost 0 bases, with 9 bases between them. The CDR3 region has the DNA TGTGCCAGCAGTTTTCGTCAGTTCTCCTACGAGCAGTACTTC. Protein sequence: CASSFRQFSYEQYF.

The chain uses TRBV7-9 and TRBJ1-2, with no clear D. V was clipped by 2 bases and J by 7 bases, with 8 bases between them. The CDR3 has 12 residues. Germline loops: CDR1 SEHNR, CDR2 FQNEAQ (reference sequence). The CDR3 loop is CASSLTLLGYTF. CDR3 in DNA: TGTGCCAGCAGCTTAACCCTCCTTGGCTACACCTTC.

This chain links TRBV9 with TRBJ2-7; no definite D call. Trimming took 4 bases from V and 3 from J, leaving 14 bases between them. Germline V gene sequence: CDR1 SGDLS, CDR2 YYNGEE. This CDR3 region has 14 residues. This CDR3 is CASSPEDHNYEQYF. The DNA for the CDR3 is TGTGCCAGCAGCCCTGAGGACCACAACTACGAGCAGTACTTC.

The rearrangement joins TRBV18 to TRBJ2-1, with D unclear. Germline CDR1 reads KGHSH; CDR2 reads LQKENI. The CDR3 totals 17 residues. V was clipped by 0 bases and J by 8 bases, with 20 bases between them. In DNA form, the CDR3 reads TGTGCCAGCTCACCACCCGACCTCCGTCTGGAGACCGATGAGCAGTTCTTC. The encoded protein is CASSPPDLRLETDEQFF. Full variable domain (missing parts from reference TRBV18 and TRBJ2-1): NAGVMQNPRHLVRRRGQEARLRCSPMKGHSHVYWYRQLPEEGLKFMVYLQKENIIDESGMPKERFSAEFPKEGPSILRIQQVVRGDSAAYFCASSPPDLRLETDEQFFGPGTRLTVL.

This chain connects TRBV9 to TRBJ1-1; D not resolved. V gave up 3 bases and J gave up 0 bases, with 6 bases separating them. The CDR3 is made up of 13 amino acids. CDR1 and CDR2 from the germline V gene are SGDLS and YYNGEE. The CDR3, as DNA: TGTGCCAGCAGCGGGAACCTGAACACTGAAGCTTTCTTT. Translating it yields CASSGNLNTEAFF.

The chain combines TRBV29-1 with TRBJ1-1, with a weak D call TRBD1 (6 bases). Trimming stripped 6 bases from V and 5 bases from J, with 10 bases between. Germline loops: CDR1 SQVTM, CDR2 ANQGSEA. This CDR3 has 11 residues. CDR3 region: CSVKGGTEAFF. As DNA, the CDR3 is TGCAGCGTAAAAGGGGGGACTGAAGCTTTCTTT.

This clone was counted only a few times. The chain links TRBV19 to TRBJ2-5; 8 bases agree with TRBD2. V lost 1 base and J lost 5; bases outside the gene matches: 12. The CDR3 has 17 amino acids. Germline lookup yields CDR1 LNHDA and CDR2 SQIVND (reference sequence). The chain's CDR3 is CASSIGPAGDFRETQYF. CDR3 nucleotides: TGTGCCAGTAGTATAGGGCCAGCGGGAGACTTCCGGGAGACCCAGTACTTC.

The V gene is TRBV30, the J gene TRBJ2-1, with D perhaps matching TRBD2 (6 bases). The CDR3 has 13 amino acids. Germline V gives CDR1 GTSNPN, CDR2 SVGIG (reference sequence). Trimming stripped 3 bases from V and 7 bases from J, with 13 bases between. Here the CDR3 reads CAWSAGSTNEQFF. CDR3 sequence (DNA): TGTGCCTGGAGCGCCGGGAGTACGAATGAGCAGTTCTTC.

This clone was counted a few times. The same CDR3 can be traced to other DNA sequences in this sample. This chain's CDR3 is CSVANTEAFF. The CDR3 nucleotides are TGCAGCGTTGCTAACACTGAAGCTTTCTTT. The gene calls are TRBV29-1 and TRBJ1-1; D remains ambiguous. This CDR3 has 10 amino acids. Germline-derived CDR1 and CDR2 are SQVTM and ANQGSEA. Trimming removed 4 bases from V and 2 bases from J, with 2 bases in between.

In its sample, this clone was seen a few times. The V and J genes are TRBV4-1 and TRBJ2-1, with 10 positions matching TRBD1. The V gene's germline CDR1 is MGHRA and CDR2 YSYEKL. Unmatched junction bases numbered 11, after V lost 4 bases and J lost 5 bases. The CDR3 has 17 residues. The CDR3 loop reads CASSPDRGSLENNEQFF. DNA of the CDR3: TGCGCCAGCAGCCCGGACAGGGGGTCGTTAGAGAACAATGAGCAGTTCTTC.

The chain has TRBV4-1 and TRBJ2-7, with TRBD2 identical over 9 bases. Looked up from germline, CDR1 is MGHRA and CDR2 is YSYEKL. The V gene end was trimmed by 5 bases and the J gene end by 7 bases; junction bases not matched to a gene: 9. The CDR3 has 14 amino acids. DNA of the CDR3: TGCGCCAGCAGCTATCTAGGGACTAGCAGTGAGCAGTACTTC. Translated, it gives CASSYLGTSSEQYF.

This clone has a handful of counts. J is TRBJ2-1 and V is TRBV29-1; TRBD1 matches at 9 bases. V dropped 0 bases and J dropped 3; count of bases not matched to a gene: 3. CDR1 is SQVTM and CDR2 is ANQGSEA in the germline V gene. There are 15 residues in the CDR3. Here the CDR3 DNA reads TGCAGCGTTGAAGACCCGGACAGGGGCTACAATGAGCAGTTCTTC. This sequence encodes CSVEDPDRGYNEQFF.